The 16 T cell receptor beta chains reported below all come from one sample, sequenced in a study of T cells after posttransplantation cyclophosphamide. Sequencing was performed with immunoSEQ multiplex PCR; in TCRdb, only in-frame clones are kept and a portion is missing. Found here are around 20,000 clones, 70% to 90% of them singletons; the top ten hold under 10%. Sequenced: memory CD4+ T cells sorted from blood. These receptors were obtained from a man between 25 and 39 years old in good health and a related stem cell transplant donor.

V gene TRBV7-3 combines with J gene TRBJ2-1; D perhaps matches TRBD2 (5 bases). This CDR3 contains 15 residues. Germline-derived CDR1 and CDR2 are SGHTA and FQGTGA. V was clipped by 5 bases and J by 3 bases, with 14 bases between them. CDR3 sequence (DNA): TGTGCCAGCAGCGCCGCCGATAGCGTCTACAATGAGCAGTTCTTC. Its translation is CASSAADSVYNEQFF.

The rearrangement links TRBV25-1 to TRBJ1-1; TRBD1 agrees at 8 bases. The CDR3 runs to 15 residues. The trim removed 3 bases at V and 6 bases at J, leaving 9 bases unmatched. Germline V gene lookup returns CDR1 MGHDK and CDR2 SYGVNS. The CDR3, as DNA: TGTGCCAGCAGTGACACCCAGGGGGCGTACTCTGAAGCTTTCTTT. Residues: CASSDTQGAYSEAFF.

This chain uses TRBV9 with TRBJ2-1; D is possibly TRBD1 (5 bases). Germline V CDR1 and CDR2: SGDLS, YYNGEE. The CDR3 is 15 amino acids. V was trimmed by 3 bases and J by 5 bases, leaving 15 bases between them. CDR3 bases: TGTGCCAGCAGCGAGCAGGGTCTTAAGAACAATGAGCAGTTCTTC. Protein: CASSEQGLKNNEQFF.

The rearrangement uses TRBV4-2 and TRBJ1-2, with TRBD1 matching over 10 bases. The germline V gene encodes CDR1 LGHNA and CDR2 YNFKEQ. This CDR3 has 14 residues. After removal of 7 bases from V and 3 bases from J, the junction contained 5 bases not matched to a gene. CDR3 nucleotides: TGTGCCAGCACCAAAGGGACAGGGGACTATGGCTACACCTTC. This codes for CASTKGTGDYGYTF.

The chain carries TRBV7-8 and TRBJ1-1; no firm D call. Germline loops: CDR1 SGHVS, CDR2 FQNEAQ. The CDR3 spans 13 residues. Trimming pared 6 bases from V and 1 base from J, leaving 9 bases between. CDR3 nucleotide sequence: TGTGCCAGCAGTTTGACGGGGAACACTGAAGCTTTCTTT. Translated: CASSLTGNTEAFF.

This clone was counted only a few times. This specimen includes other DNA sequences encoding the same CDR3. The chain's CDR3 is CATSRNRGTEAFF. The CDR3, as DNA: TGTGCCACCAGCAGAAACAGGGGTACTGAAGCTTTCTTT. The chain joins TRBV15 to TRBJ1-1; 7 nucleotides agree with TRBD1. Per germline, CDR1 LNHNV and CDR2 YYDKDF (reference sequence). The V and J ends lost 2 bases and 5 bases, in that order; junction bases with no gene match: 2. The CDR3 sequence is 13 residues long.

For the CDR3, the DNA is TGTGCCAGCGTCGAGACAGGGGCTTTTATCCAGTTCTTC. This encodes CASVETGAFIQFF. This sequence joins TRBV27 and TRBJ2-1; 8 nucleotides match TRBD1. CDR3 length: 13 amino acids. CDR1 MNHEY and CDR2 SMNVEV come from the germline V gene (reference sequence). The ends lost 8 bases at V and 13 bases at J; junction bases unmatched: 13.

The chain combines TRBV5-1 with TRBJ1-1, with TRBD1 matching 10 bases. This CDR3 contains 17 residues. V lost 3 bases and J lost 1; bases outside the gene matches: 9. Germline V gene lookup returns CDR1 SGHRS and CDR2 YFSETQ. The CDR3 spells CASSYSGQGPKNTEAFF. As DNA, the CDR3 is TGCGCCAGCAGCTACTCGGGACAGGGGCCGAAGAACACTGAAGCTTTCTTT. The entire variable domain, with the rest obtained from reference TRBV5-1 and TRBJ1-1, is as follows: KAGVTQTPRYLIKTRGQQVTLSCSPISGHRSVSWYQQTPGQGLQFLFEYFSETQRNKGNFPGRFSGRQFSNSRSEMNVSTLELGDSALYLCASSYSGQGPKNTEAFFGQGTRLTVV.

This chain joins TRBV5-1 and TRBJ2-7, with 11 nucleotides matching TRBD2. V gave up 0 bases and J gave up 4 bases; unmatched junction bases: 3. The CDR3 extends over 15 amino acids. Looked up from germline, CDR1 is SGHRS and CDR2 is YFSETQ. CDR3 residues: CASSLVASGGYEQYF. The CDR3 nucleotides are TGCGCCAGCAGCTTGGTGGCTAGCGGGGGGTACGAGCAGTACTTC. The full variable domain, completed using reference TRBV5-1 and TRBJ2-7, is KAGVTQTPRYLIKTRGQQVTLSCSPISGHRSVSWYQQTPGQGLQFLFEYFSETQRNKGNFPGRFSGRQFSNSRSEMNVSTLELGDSALYLCASSLVASGGYEQYFGPGTRLTVT.

The chain carries TRBV19 and TRBJ2-5, with D maybe TRBD2 (6 bases). Germline lookup yields CDR1 LNHDA and CDR2 SQIVND (reference sequence). Between the trimmed V and J ends, which lost 9 bases and 2 bases, there was a span of 10 bases. CDR3 size: 12 residues. CDR3 bases: TGTGCCAGCTCGCGGGGACAAGAGACCCAGTACTTC. Protein: CASSRGQETQYF.

The rearrangement links TRBV4-1 to TRBJ2-3, with 11 bases identical to TRBD2. This CDR3 spans 16 amino acids. Germline V gene lookup returns CDR1 MGHRA and CDR2 YSYEKL. V was pared by 3 bases and J by 3 bases, with 5 bases of the junction left unmatched. The CDR3 reads CASSHGLAGVTDTQYF. Written as DNA, the CDR3 is TGCGCCAGCAGCCACGGACTAGCGGGCGTTACAGATACGCAGTATTTT.

The gene calls are TRBV6-6 and TRBJ2-5; D possibly corresponds to TRBD2 (6 bases). Germline V CDR1 and CDR2: MNHNY, SVGAGI (reference sequence). The CDR3 spans 15 residues. V was shortened by 2 bases and J by 5 bases, with 15 bases between the two germline ends. Here the CDR3 DNA reads TGTGCCAGCAGTTACGGGGAGGACCCAAGGGAGACCCAGTACTTC. Amino acid sequence: CASSYGEDPRETQYF.

The rearrangement uses TRBV5-1 and TRBJ2-1; the match to TRBD1 covers 9 bases. The J segment lost 5 bases and the V segment lost 4 bases, leaving 13 bases of the junction unmatched. CDR3 length: 17 amino acids. The germline V gene has CDR1 SGHRS and CDR2 YFSETQ. Written as DNA, the CDR3 is TGCGCCAGCAGCAACTCCGGGACAGGGACGAAACACAATGAGCAGTTCTTC. Translated: CASSNSGTGTKHNEQFF.

The V gene is TRBV5-4, the J gene TRBJ1-1; TRBD1 matches 7 bases. V lost 3 bases and J lost 1; bases outside the gene matches: 6. CDR1 is SGHNT and CDR2 is YYREEE in the germline V gene (reference sequence). The CDR3 runs 15 residues. The CDR3 sequence: CASSSVRTGNTEAFF. The CDR3 DNA reads as TGTGCCAGCAGCTCCGTCCGGACAGGGAACACTGAAGCTTTCTTT.

Only a few counts were recorded for this clone. This chain uses TRBV10-3 with TRBJ2-7; TRBD2 is a possible D gene (5 bases). This CDR3 is 15 amino acids long. Between the trimmed V and J ends, which lost 2 bases and 0 bases, there was a span of 11 bases. CDR1 and CDR2 (germline): ENHRY, SYGVKD. CDR3 residues: CAISEPGSDSYEQYF. In nucleotides, the CDR3 is TGTGCCATCAGTGAGCCGGGTAGCGACTCCTACGAGCAGTACTTC.

The table lists this clone with a few counts. The chain is built from TRBV11-2 and TRBJ2-7, with 8 bases lining up with TRBD1. V was pared by 1 base and J by 0 bases, with 8 bases of the junction left unmatched. The CDR3 is 17 residues long. CDR1 is SGHAT and CDR2 is FQNNGV in the germline V gene. CDR3 loop: CASSLGRPGQVSYEQYF. The DNA for the CDR3 is TGTGCCAGCAGCTTAGGACGCCCGGGACAGGTCTCCTACGAGCAGTACTTC.